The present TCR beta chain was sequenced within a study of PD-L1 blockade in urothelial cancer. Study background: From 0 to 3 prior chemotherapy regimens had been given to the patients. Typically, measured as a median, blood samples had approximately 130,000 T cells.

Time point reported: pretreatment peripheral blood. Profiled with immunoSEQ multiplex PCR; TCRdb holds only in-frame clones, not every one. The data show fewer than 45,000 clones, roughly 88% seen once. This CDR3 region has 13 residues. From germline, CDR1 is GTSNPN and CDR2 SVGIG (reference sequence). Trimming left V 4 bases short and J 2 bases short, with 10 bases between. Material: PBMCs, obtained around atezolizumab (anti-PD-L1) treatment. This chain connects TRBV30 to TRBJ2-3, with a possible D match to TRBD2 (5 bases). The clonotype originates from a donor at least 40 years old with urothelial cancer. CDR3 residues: CAWIEGVTDTQYF. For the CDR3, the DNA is TGTGCCTGGATTGAGGGAGTCACAGATACGCAGTATTTT.